This T cell receptor (beta chain) stems from a study of blood T cell repertoires in COVID-19 (dated by TCRdb to 2018 to 2021). Looking at the study overall: The collaborator samples originated in the United States, Italy and Spain and spanned the acute and convalescent phases of COVID-19. The material from the prospective study consisted of cDNA or gDNA derived from T cells, B-cell-depleted T cells, or PBMCs. The dataset comprised deeply sampled blood TCRbeta repertoires from subjects exposed to, actively infected with, or recovered from COVID-19. The repertoires were released in a freely available public database intended as a resource for research on the immune response to SARS-CoV-2. The samples were drawn from two sources: the first 160 participants of the ongoing ImmuneRACE study, and 950 to 1,500 subjects contributed by 6 global collaborators. Nearly every sample came with metadata listing a de-identified subject ID, COVID-19 status, age in years and sex. HLA class I and class II types, where available, came from metadata supplied by the sample provider rather than from assay-based typing.

What the work shows at the level of the full study, not this receptor alone: The quantity of clinical and demographic metadata differed by source and by participant and was supplied without curation.

TCRbeta CDR3 regions were amplified from genomic DNA by means of the immunoSEQ Assay, a bias-controlled multiplex PCR. The authors' pipeline ran thus. The number of nucleated cells in each sample was estimated from the amplification of reference gene primers within the assay. To quantify the absolute abundance of each unique TCRbeta CDR3 rearrangement, sequence reads were collapsed and filtered. Productive Simpson clonality was computed per sample as the square root of Simpson's diversity index over productive rearrangements. This immuneACCESS table, as held by TCRdb, lists in-frame sequences with V and J called but not all clones. Of the missing ones, under half trace to an unresolved V gene in checked studies; the others have no known cause. The V and J calls and clone size are taken from that table; D and trimming were inferred from the DNA. This sample gives about 300,000 clones in total; about 89% of them show up just once. The ten largest make up under 8% of the sample.

Notes on this clone: This clone's antigen is unknown. Base qualities were left out, and no much larger clone turns up one base away.

The CDR3 goes from the cysteine to the phenylalanine over 17 residues. Left in the record is the CDR3 DNA by itself, 51 bases read in frame from the first base. For this chain, trimming is 5 bases at the V end and 3 bases at the J end, and the number of junction bases without a gene match is 12. CDR1 is given as SEHNR and CDR2 as FQNEAQ, both from the germline V gene (reference sequence). Samples from volunteer blood donors who had recovered from COVID-19 were contributed by a second Seattle source. Whole blood was collected in K2EDTA tubes by collaborating institutions according to the institutions' own protocols. For TCRbeta analysis, collaborators shipped samples as frozen whole blood, isolated PBMCs, or DNA extracted from either of those sample types.

The sequence came from a man aged 18 to 30 who had recovered from COVID-19. The chain uses TRBV7-9 and TRBJ2-7; 11 bases in the middle match TRBD1. The sequencing sample was made of peripheral blood. In nucleotides, the sequence is TGTGCCAGCAGCCATAACCCCCGGGACAGGGGGGGCTACGAGCAGTACTTC. Its translation is CASSHNPRDRGGYEQYF.